One sample yielded the 12 T cell receptor beta chains listed below, sequenced in a study of blood T cell repertoires in COVID-19. The method was immunoSEQ multiplex PCR; TCRdb's version includes in-frame clones alone and lacks a portion of them. The sample contains about 250,000 clones, 70% to 90% of which appear only once. The source material was peripheral blood. The receptor source for this set is a man aged 18 to 29 with active or convalescent COVID-19.

CDR3 residues: CATSRAGGSNEKLFF. As DNA, the CDR3 is TGTGCCACCAGCAGGGCAGGGGGGTCTAATGAAAAACTGTTTTTT. The rearrangement uses TRBV15 and TRBJ1-4; 7 bases line up with TRBD1. With 3 bases clipped from V and 3 bases from J, the junction kept 4 bases outside the gene matches. CDR1 is LNHNV and CDR2 is YYDKDF in the germline V gene (reference sequence). The CDR3 is 15 residues long.

The gene calls are TRBV9 and TRBJ2-5; 7 bases are a match to TRBD1. Germline V CDR1 and CDR2: SGDLS, YYNGEE. V was pared by 3 bases and J by 5 bases, with 4 bases of the junction left unmatched. CDR3 length: 13 residues. The CDR3 sequence is CASSETGYETQYF. The CDR3 coding sequence is TGTGCCAGCAGCGAGACAGGGTACGAGACCCAGTACTTC.

In its sample, this clone was seen once. The genes are TRBV19 and TRBJ2-6; D call uncertain. The CDR3 extends over 15 amino acids. The V gene's germline CDR1 is LNHDA and CDR2 SQIVND (reference sequence). The V end lost 8 bases, the J end lost 0 bases, and 11 bases lay between the germline ends. The CDR3 DNA reads as TGTGCCAGTGGTGCACATTCCTCTGGGGCCAACGTCCTGACTTTC. This translates into CASGAHSSGANVLTF.

V usage is TRBV5-4 and J usage is TRBJ2-7; TRBD2 agrees at 8 bases. V lost 4 bases and J lost 2; bases outside the gene matches: 2. This CDR3 has 13 residues. Germline V gene lookup returns CDR1 SGHNT and CDR2 YYREEE (reference sequence). CDR3 region: CASSLSGAYEQYF. CDR3 in DNA: TGTGCCAGCAGCCTTAGCGGGGCCTACGAGCAGTACTTC.

The rearrangement links TRBV19 to TRBJ2-5; D is unclear. The CDR3 is 14 amino acids. V lost 3 bases, J lost 4 bases, and 12 bases lay in between. Germline assignment: CDR1 LNHDA and CDR2 SQIVND (reference sequence). The CDR3 sequence: CASSISAIRETQYF. DNA of the CDR3: TGTGCCAGTAGTATTTCAGCGATCAGAGAGACCCAGTACTTC. The whole variable domain, remainder taken from reference TRBV19 and TRBJ2-5, is DGGITQSPKYLFRKEGQNVTLSCEQNLNHDAMYWYRQDPGQGLRLIYYSQIVNDFQKGDIAEGYSVSREKKESFPLTVTSAQKNPTAFYLCASSISAIRETQYFGPGTRLLVL.

The J gene is TRBJ1-2, the V gene TRBV6-5; 9 bases are shared with TRBD1. V lost 10 bases to trimming and J lost 8 bases; unmatched junction nucleotides: 14. There are 14 residues in the CDR3. Germline CDR1 reads MNHEY; CDR2 reads SVGAGI. The CDR3 DNA follows: TGTGCCATCCGGACAGGGGCCGCGGTAGGAGGCTACACCTTC. Translated: CAIRTGAAVGGYTF.

The chain recombines TRBV11-2 with TRBJ1-4, with no clear D. This CDR3 is built from 13 residues. Germline CDR1 SGHAT, CDR2 FQNNGV. Trimming shortened V by 1 base and J by 8 bases, and 8 bases separated the two germline ends. CDR3 region: CASSLGGVEKLFF. The CDR3 DNA sequence: TGTGCCAGCAGCTTAGGCGGTGTCGAAAAACTGTTTTTT.

The rearrangement joins TRBV9 to TRBJ2-2; weak D call: TRBD2 (5 bases). The CDR3 is 16 amino acids. With 4 bases removed from V and 0 bases from J, the gap between germline ends came to 13 bases. Germline values: CDR1 SGDLS, CDR2 YYNGEE. CDR3 region: CASSPTAGTNTGELFF. CDR3 in DNA: TGTGCCAGCAGCCCCACCGCCGGGACGAACACCGGGGAGCTGTTTTTT.

The J gene is TRBJ2-2, the V gene TRBV19, with D unclear. The CDR3 sequence is 14 residues long. V was cut by 0 bases and J by 5 bases, with 7 bases left in between. Looked up from germline, CDR1 is LNHDA and CDR2 is SQIVND (reference sequence). CDR3 in amino acids: CASSIELGTGELFF. The CDR3 DNA follows: TGTGCCAGTAGTATAGAGCTAGGTACCGGGGAGCTGTTTTTT.

The chain has TRBV7-2 and TRBJ1-4, with TRBD1 as a possible D gene (6 bases). Germline V CDR1 and CDR2: SGHTA, FQGNSA. V was cut by 5 bases and J by 6 bases, with 16 bases left in between. The CDR3 loop spans 15 amino acids. Here the CDR3 DNA reads TGTGCCAGCAGCCTCAACAGGGTATCATATGAAAAACTGTTTTTT. Translation gives CASSLNRVSYEKLFF.

The J gene is TRBJ1-2, the V gene TRBV28; 9 bases align to TRBD1. CDR1 is MDHEN, CDR2 SYDVKM, per germline. This CDR3 contains 16 residues. The junction had 15 bases not matched to a gene; V was cut back by 7 bases and J by 6 bases. DNA for the CDR3: TGTGCCAGCAAAACACCCAAAGTCGGACAGGGGCATGGCTACACCTTC. Translated, it gives CASKTPKVGQGHGYTF.

The chain couples TRBV19 to TRBJ1-1; 7 nucleotides match TRBD1. Germline V lookup: CDR1 LNHDA, CDR2 SQIVND (reference sequence). The V and J ends lost 7 bases and 6 bases, in that order; junction bases with no gene match: 8. This CDR3 spans 13 amino acids. CDR3 DNA: TGTGCCAGTACCCTCAACAGGGGCGCTGAAGCTTTCTTT. It specifies CASTLNRGAEAFF.